A single sample is the source of the 2 T cell receptor beta chains below, sequenced in a study of CD8 T cells in ankylosing spondylitis. TCRdb itself ran the 5' RACE reads through MiXCR, one entry per CDR3 protein. The table records 150,000 to 200,000 distinct CDR3 sequences, about 13% of them present only once. The sequenced sample was blood, either unsorted or a sorted T cell fraction (not recorded which). Receptors originate from a male donor with ankylosing spondylitis or in good health (not recorded which).

V and J are TRBV30 and TRBJ2-7; no definite D call. CDR1 GTSNPN and CDR2 SVGIG come from the germline V gene (reference sequence). Trimming shortened V by 3 bases and J by 2 bases, and 11 bases separated the two germline ends. There are 13 residues in the CDR3. CDR3 bases: TGTGCCTGGAGGCCCGGGCCCCCCTACGAGCAGTACTTC. Residues: CAWRPGPPYEQYF.

CDR3 protein: CASSRRIAVGTGELFF. The CDR3 DNA reads as TGTGCCAGCAGCCGACGGATAGCAGTGGGGACCGGGGAGCTGTTTTTT. V is TRBV7-9 and J is TRBJ2-2; D gene uncertain. The CDR3 extends over 16 amino acids. Per germline, CDR1 SEHNR and CDR2 FQNEAQ (reference sequence). V lost 5 bases and J lost 5, with 18 bases in between.